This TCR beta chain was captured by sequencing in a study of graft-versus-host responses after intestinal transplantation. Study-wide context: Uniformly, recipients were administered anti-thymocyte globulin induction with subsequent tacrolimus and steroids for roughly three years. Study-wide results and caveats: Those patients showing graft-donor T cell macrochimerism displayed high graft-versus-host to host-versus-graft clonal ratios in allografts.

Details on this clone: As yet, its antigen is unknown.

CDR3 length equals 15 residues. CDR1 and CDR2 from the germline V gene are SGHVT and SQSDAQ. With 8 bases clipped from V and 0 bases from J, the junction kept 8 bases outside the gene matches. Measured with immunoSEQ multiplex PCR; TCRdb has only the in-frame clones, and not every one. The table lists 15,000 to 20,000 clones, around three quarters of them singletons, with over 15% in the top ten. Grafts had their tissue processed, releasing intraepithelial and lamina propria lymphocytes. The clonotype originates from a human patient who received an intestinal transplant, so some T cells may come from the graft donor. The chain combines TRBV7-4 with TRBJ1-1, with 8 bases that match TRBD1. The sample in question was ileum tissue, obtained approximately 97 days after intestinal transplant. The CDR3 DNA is TGTGCCAGCGACAGGGGCAGGGCCATGAACACTGAAGCTTTCTTT. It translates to CASDRGRAMNTEAFF.